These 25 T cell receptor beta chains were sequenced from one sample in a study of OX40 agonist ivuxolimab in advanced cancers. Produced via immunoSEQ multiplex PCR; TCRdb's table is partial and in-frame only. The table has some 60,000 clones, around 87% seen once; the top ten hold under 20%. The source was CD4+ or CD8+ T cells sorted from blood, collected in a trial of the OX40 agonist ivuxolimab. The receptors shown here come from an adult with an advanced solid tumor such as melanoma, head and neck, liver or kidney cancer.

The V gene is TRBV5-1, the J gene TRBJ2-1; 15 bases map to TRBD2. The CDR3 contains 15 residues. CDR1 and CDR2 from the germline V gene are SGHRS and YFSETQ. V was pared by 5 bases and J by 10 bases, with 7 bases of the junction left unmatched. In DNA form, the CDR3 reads TGCGCCAGCAGGGATGGACTAGCGGGAGGGGGAGAGCAGTTCTTC. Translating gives CASRDGLAGGGEQFF. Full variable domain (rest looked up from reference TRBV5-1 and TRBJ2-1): KAGVTQTPRYLIKTRGQQVTLSCSPISGHRSVSWYQQTPGQGLQFLFEYFSETQRNKGNFPGRFSGRQFSNSRSEMNVSTLELGDSALYLCASRDGLAGGGEQFFGPGTRLTVL.

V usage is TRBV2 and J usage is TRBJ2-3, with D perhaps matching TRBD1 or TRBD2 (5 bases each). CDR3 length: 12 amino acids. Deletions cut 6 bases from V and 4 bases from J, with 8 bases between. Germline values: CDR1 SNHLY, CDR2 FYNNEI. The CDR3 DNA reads TGTGCCAGCAGGCTGGGACCAGATACGCAGTATTTT. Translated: CASRLGPDTQYF.

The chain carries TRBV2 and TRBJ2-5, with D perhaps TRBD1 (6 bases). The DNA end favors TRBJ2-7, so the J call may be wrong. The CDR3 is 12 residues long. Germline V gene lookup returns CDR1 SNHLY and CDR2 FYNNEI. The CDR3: CAIGLTGYEQYF. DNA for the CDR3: TGTGCCATCGGACTCACAGGGTACGAGCAGTACTTC.

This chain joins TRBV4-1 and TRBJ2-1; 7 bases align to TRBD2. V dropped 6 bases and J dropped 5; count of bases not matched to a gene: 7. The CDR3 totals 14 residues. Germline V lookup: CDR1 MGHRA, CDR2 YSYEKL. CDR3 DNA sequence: TGCGCCAGCAGGCCAGCGGGATTTAACAATGAGCAGTTCTTC. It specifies CASRPAGFNNEQFF.

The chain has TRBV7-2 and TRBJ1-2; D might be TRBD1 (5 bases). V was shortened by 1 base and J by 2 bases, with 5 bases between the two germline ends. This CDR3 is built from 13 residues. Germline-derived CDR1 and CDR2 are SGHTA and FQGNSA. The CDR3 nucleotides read TGTGCCAGCAGCTTAGGGACAAACTATGGCTACACCTTC. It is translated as CASSLGTNYGYTF.

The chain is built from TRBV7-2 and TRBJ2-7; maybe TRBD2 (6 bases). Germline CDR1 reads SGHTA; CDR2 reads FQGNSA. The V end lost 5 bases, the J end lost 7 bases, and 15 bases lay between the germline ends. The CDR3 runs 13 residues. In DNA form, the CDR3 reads TGTGCCAGCAGCATACGGTGGGACTTAGAGCAGTACTTC. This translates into CASSIRWDLEQYF.

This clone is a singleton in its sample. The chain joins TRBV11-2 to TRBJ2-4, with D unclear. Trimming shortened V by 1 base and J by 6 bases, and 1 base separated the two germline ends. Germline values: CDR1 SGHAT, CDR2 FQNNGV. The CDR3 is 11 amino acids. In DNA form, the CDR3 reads TGTGCCAGCAGCTTAGGAAACATTCAGTACTTC. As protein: CASSLGNIQYF. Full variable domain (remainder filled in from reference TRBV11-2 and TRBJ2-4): EAGVAQSPRYKIIEKRQSVAFWCNPISGHATLYWYQQILGQGPKLLIQFQNNGVVDDSQLPKDRFSAERLKGVDSTLKIQPAKLEDSAVYLCASSLGNIQYFGAGTRLSVL.

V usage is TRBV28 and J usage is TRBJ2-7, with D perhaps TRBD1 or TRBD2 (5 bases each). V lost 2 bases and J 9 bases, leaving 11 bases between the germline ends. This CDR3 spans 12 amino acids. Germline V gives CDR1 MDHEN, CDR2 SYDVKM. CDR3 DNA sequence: TGTGCCAGCAGTTTACGCCGGGGACGGCAGTACTTC. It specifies CASSLRRGRQYF.

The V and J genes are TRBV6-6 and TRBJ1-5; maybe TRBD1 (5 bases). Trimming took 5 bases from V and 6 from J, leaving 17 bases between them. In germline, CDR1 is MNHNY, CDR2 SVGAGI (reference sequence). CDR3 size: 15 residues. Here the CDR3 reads CASSPLGTPGQPQHF. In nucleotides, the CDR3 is TGTGCCAGCAGTCCGCTTGGGACGCCTGGTCAGCCCCAGCATTTT.

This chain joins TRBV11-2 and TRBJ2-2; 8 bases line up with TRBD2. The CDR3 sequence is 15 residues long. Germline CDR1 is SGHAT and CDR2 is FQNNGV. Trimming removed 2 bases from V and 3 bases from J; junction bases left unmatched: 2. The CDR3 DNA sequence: TGTGCCAGCAGCTTATCTAGCGGGTACACCGGGGAGCTGTTTTTT. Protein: CASSLSSGYTGELFF.

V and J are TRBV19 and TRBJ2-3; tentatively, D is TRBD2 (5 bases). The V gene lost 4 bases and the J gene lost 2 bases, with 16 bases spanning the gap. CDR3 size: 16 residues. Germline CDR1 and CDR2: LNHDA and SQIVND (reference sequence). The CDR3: CASSTRHDYPTDTQYF. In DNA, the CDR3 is TGTGCCAGTAGTACGCGACACGACTACCCCACAGATACGCAGTATTTT.

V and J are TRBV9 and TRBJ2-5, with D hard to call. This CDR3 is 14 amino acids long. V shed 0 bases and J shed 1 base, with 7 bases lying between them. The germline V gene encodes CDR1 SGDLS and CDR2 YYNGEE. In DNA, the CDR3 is TGTGCCAGCAGCGTAGGGAGAGCCCAAGAGACCCAGTACTTC. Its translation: CASSVGRAQETQYF.

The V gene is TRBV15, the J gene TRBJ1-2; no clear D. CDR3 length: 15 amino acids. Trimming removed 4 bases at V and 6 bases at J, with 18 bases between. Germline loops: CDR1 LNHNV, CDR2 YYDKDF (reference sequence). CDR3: CATSKEDGLPDGYTF. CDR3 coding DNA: TGTGCCACCAGCAAAGAGGACGGACTGCCGGATGGCTACACCTTC. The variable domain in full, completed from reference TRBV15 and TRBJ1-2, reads DAMVIQNPRYQVTQFGKPVTLSCSQTLNHNVMYWYQQKSSQAPKLLFHYYDKDFNNEADTPDNFQSRRPNTSFCFLDIRSPGLGDTAMYLCATSKEDGLPDGYTFGSGTRLTVV.

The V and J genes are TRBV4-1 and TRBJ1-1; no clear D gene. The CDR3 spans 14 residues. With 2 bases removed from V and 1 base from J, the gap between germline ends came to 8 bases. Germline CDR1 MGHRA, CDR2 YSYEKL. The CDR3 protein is CASSQFIKNTEAFF. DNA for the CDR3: TGCGCCAGCAGCCAATTCATTAAGAACACTGAAGCTTTCTTT.

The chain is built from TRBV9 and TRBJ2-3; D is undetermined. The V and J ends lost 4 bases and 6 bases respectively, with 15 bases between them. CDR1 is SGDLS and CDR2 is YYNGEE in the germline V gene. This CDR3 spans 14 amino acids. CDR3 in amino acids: CASSPVSPWDTQYF. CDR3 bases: TGTGCCAGCAGCCCCGTCAGCCCGTGGGATACGCAGTATTTT.

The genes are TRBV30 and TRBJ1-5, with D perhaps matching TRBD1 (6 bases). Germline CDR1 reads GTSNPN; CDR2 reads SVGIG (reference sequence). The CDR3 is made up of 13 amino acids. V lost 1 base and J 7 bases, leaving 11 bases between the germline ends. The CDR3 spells CAWSGGGRQPQHF. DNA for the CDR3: TGTGCCTGGAGTGGGGGGGGCCGGCAGCCCCAGCATTTT.

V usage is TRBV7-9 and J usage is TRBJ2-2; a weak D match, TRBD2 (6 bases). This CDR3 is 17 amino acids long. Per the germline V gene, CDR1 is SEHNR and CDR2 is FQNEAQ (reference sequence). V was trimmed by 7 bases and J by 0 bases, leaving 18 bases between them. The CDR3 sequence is CASNQRGGLANTGELFF. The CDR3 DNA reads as TGTGCCAGCAACCAAAGGGGAGGTCTAGCGAACACCGGGGAGCTGTTTTTT.

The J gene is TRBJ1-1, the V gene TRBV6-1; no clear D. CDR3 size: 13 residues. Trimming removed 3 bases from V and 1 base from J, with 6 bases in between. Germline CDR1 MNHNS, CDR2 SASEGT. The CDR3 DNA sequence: TGTGCCAGCAGTGAGGACTGGAACACTGAAGCTTTCTTT. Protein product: CASSEDWNTEAFF.

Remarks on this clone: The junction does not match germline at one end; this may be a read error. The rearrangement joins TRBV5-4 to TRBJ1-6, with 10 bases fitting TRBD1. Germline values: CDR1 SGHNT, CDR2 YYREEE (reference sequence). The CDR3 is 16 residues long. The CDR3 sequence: CAGSPGKTGGGSPLHF. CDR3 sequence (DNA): TGTGCCGGCAGCCCAGGAAAGACAGGGGGCGGGTCACCCCTCCACTTT.

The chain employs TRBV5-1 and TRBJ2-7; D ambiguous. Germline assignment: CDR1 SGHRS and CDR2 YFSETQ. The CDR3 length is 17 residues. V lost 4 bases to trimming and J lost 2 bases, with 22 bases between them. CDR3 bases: TGCGCCAGCAGCCCTTTCCAGTCAAGGTCACCAACCTACGAGCAGTACTTC. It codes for CASSPFQSRSPTYEQYF.

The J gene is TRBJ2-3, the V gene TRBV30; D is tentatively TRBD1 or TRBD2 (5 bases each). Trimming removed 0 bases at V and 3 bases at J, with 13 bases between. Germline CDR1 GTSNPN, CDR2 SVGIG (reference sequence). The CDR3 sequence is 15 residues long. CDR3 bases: TGTGCCTGGAGTGTTGGGGGTTTTGAGACAGATACGCAGTATTTT. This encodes CAWSVGGFETDTQYF.

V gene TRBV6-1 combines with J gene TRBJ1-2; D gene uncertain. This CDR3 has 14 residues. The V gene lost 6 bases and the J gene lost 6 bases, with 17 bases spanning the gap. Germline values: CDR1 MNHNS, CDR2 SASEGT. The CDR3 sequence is CASRKTVMGNGYTF. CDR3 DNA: TGTGCCAGCAGAAAGACGGTTATGGGGAATGGCTACACCTTC.

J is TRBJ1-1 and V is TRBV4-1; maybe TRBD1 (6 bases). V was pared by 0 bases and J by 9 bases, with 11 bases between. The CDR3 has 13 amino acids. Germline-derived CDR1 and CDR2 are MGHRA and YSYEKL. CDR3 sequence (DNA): TGCGCCAGCAGCCAAGACCAGGGGCGGAAAGCTTTCTTT. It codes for CASSQDQGRKAFF.

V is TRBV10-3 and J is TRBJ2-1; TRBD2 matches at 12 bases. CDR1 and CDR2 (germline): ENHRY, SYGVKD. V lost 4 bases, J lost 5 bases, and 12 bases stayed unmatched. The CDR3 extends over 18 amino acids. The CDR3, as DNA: TGTGCCATCAGTGGAGGACTAGCGGGGAACAGCTTACACAATGAGCAGTTCTTC. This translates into CAISGGLAGNSLHNEQFF.

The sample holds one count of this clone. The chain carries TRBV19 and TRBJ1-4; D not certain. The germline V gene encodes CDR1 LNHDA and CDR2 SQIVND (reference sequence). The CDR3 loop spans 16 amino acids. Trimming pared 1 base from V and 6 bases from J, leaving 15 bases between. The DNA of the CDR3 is TGTGCCAGTAGTATAGGGCCCAGGAGAAGAGATGAAAAACTGTTTTTT. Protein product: CASSIGPRRRDEKLFF.